This TCR beta chain was found in a study of blood T cells in healthy people across ages. Study background: Template switching captured about one barcoded beta molecule per two T cells.

Trimming took 1 base from V and 6 from J, leaving 11 bases between them. Germline V gene lookup returns CDR1 MDHEN and CDR2 SYDVKM. This CDR3 is built from 14 residues. A J-beta primer mix and a sample-barcoded 5' primer were used in a second PCR of about 7 to 12 cycles. A tag from a template-switch adaptor with 12 random nucleotides marked each cDNA molecule. In TCRdb, the 5' RACE reads were re-called with MiXCR into one record per CDR3 protein. In the table there are approximately 700,000 distinct CDR3 sequences, about 34% of which are singletons. Sequenced material: blood. This rearrangement joins TRBV28 to TRBJ2-3; D unresolved. The receptor was isolated from a woman at least 80 years old in good health. The CDR3 bases are TGTGCCAGCAGTTTATCCGGGCTTAGGGATACGCAGTATTTT. This encodes CASSLSGLRDTQYF. The complete variable domain, with remaining parts taken from reference TRBV28 and TRBJ2-3, reads DVKVTQSSRYLVKRTGEKVFLECVQDMDHENMFWYRQDPGLGLRLIYFSYDVKMKEKGDIPEGYSVSREKKERFSLILESASTNQTSMYLCASSLSGLRDTQYFGPGTRLTVL.